These T cell receptor beta chains were read from a single sample in a study of cytomegalovirus exposure and HLA in healthy donors. Assay: immunoSEQ multiplex PCR; the TCRdb copy retains only in-frame clones and omits some. The table records roughly 130,000 clones, 81% of them present only once. Sequenced: PBMCs. The receptors derive from a man between 18 and 29 years old in good health and CMV-seronegative. Each CDR3 is given with its conserved first and last residue. The D gene is left open where the match is weak. Where a row states a size, it is once, few, many or the class of an expanded clone; other rows omit it.

>TRBV28|.|.|TRBJ2-2
CASSFSTGELFF
TGTGCCAGCAGTTTCAGCACCGGGGAGCTGTTTTTT
>TRBV21-1|.|.|TRBJ1-1
CASSKGRTRTGAKRNTEAFF
TGTGCCAGCAGCAAAGGGAGGACTCGGACAGGGGCTAAACGGAACACTGAAGCTTTCTTT
>TRBV27|.|.|TRBJ2-3
CASSLRQDGADTQYF
TGTGCCAGCAGTTTAAGACAGGATGGAGCAGATACGCAGTATTTT
>TRBV6-5|.|.|TRBJ1-2
CASSYSPGHPYGYTF
TGTGCCAGCAGTTACTCCCCAGGGCACCCCTATGGCTACACCTTC
>TRBV18|.|.|TRBJ1-1
CASSPKGGSGLSEAFF
TGTGCCAGCTCACCAAAAGGGGGATCGGGTCTTTCTGAAGCTTTCTTT
>TRBV29-1|.|once|TRBJ1-2
CSVSDLGQYGYTF
TGCAGCGTTTCCGACCTCGGACAGTATGGCTACACCTTC
>TRBV11-2|.|.|TRBJ1-6
CASSLGTGLSSPLHF
TGTGCCAGCAGCTTAGGCACAGGGTTGAGTTCACCCCTCCACTTT
>TRBV9|.|.|TRBJ1-2
CASSVAAPGDANYGYTF
TGTGCCAGCAGCGTAGCTGCACCCGGGGATGCTAACTATGGCTACACCTTC
>TRBV29-1|.|few|TRBJ2-5
CSVGGVETQYF
TGCAGCGTTGGTGGAGTGGAGACCCAGTACTTC
>TRBV4-3|.|.|TRBJ1-4
CASSQEPLSATNEKLFF
TGCGCCAGCAGCCAAGAGCCCCTTAGTGCAACTAATGAAAAACTGTTTTTT
>TRBV5-1|TRBD1|.|TRBJ1-1
CASSFGGQLISGPEAFF
TGCGCCAGCAGCTTCGGGGGACAGCTCATCTCCGGCCCTGAAGCTTTCTTT
>TRBV14|TRBD1|.|TRBJ1-3
CASSQARQGGKNTIYF
TGTGCCAGCAGCCAAGCCCGACAGGGCGGGAAAAACACCATATATTTT
>TRBV29-1|.|.|TRBJ1-4
CSAGEEKLFF
TGCAGCGCAGGGGAGGAAAAACTGTTTTTT
>TRBV5-1|.|.|TRBJ1-2
CASNAEGRRAVDANYGYTF
TGCGCCAGCAATGCAGAGGGCAGGAGGGCTGTTGATGCCAACTATGGCTACACCTTC
>TRBV19|TRBD1|.|TRBJ1-2
CASSTRDSYGYTF
TGTGCCAGTAGCACCCGGGACAGCTATGGCTACACCTTC
>TRBV12-5|TRBD2|.|TRBJ2-5
CASGFSSGGSETQYF
TGTGCTAGTGGTTTCTCTAGCGGGGGATCAGAGACCCAGTACTTC
>TRBV5-8|TRBD1|.|TRBJ1-1
CASSPGQGAWTEAFF
TGTGCCAGCAGCCCCGGACAGGGGGCTTGGACTGAAGCTTTCTTT